This entry is about one T cell receptor (beta chain). Its antigen has not been determined. The record has no base qualities; no much larger clone is one base away. TCR CDR3 regions were amplified from genomic DNA by multiplex PCR using the deep immunoSEQ assay. Genomic DNA extracted from each cell subset was distributed evenly over all wells of several immunoSEQ 96-well plates, and each plate served as one replicate. For sorted subsets, each replicate PCR was loaded with roughly 200 ng genomic DNA, equivalent to about 33,000 T cell genomes. The purified libraries were quantified using a Qubit 3.0 fluorometer, sized with a Bioanalyzer 2100, and then quantified again using the KAPA Library Quantification kit. Each immunoSEQ 96-well plate was sequenced on its own single-read 150-cycle Illumina NextSeq 550 flow cell. Per the source publication's procedure: Because the immunoSEQ output held only junctional sequences and lacked quality scores, the filtering could not match the filtering applied to full-length reads. Sequences were annotated with PyIR, a Python wrapper for IgBLAST v1.9, using IMGT germline references to assign V/J genes and CDR3. Reads were filtered out if the reads had weak V/J assignments (E-value above 1e-6), no CDR3, stop codons, out-of-frame junctions, or ambiguous translated residues. V3J clonotypes were defined as sequences sharing the same inferred V gene, J gene, and CDR3 amino acid sequence. To compute the percentage overlap between repertoires, the number of shared unique clonotypes was divided by the size of the smaller repertoire. Richness of each repertoire was evaluated using RTK rarefaction, the Chao1 estimator, and Recon v2.1 estimates of unobserved clonotypes. OLGA was used to compute generation probabilities for all TCRbeta clonotypes that the gDNA method yielded from a few donors. TCRdb re-hosts the immuneACCESS table, in-frame sequences only. Its copies lack some clones; in the studies checked, an unresolved V gene accounts for under half of them, and the cause for the rest is not known. Clonal size and the V and J genes are those of that table, whereas D and trimming came from the DNA. The sample has around 2,000,000 clones on record, around 96% of them singletons. Roughly 1.1% of the sample is in the top ten clones.

The data belong to a study of shared clonotypes between healthy human individuals (dated by TCRdb to 2018 to 2020). About the study as a whole: A couple of women and three men aged 18 to 49 years were included in the cohort. For each donor, CD4 naive and CD4 memory were each run on three plates, CD8 naive on two plates, and CD8 memory on one plate. To estimate repertoire size and how much clonotypes are shared between individuals, the study performed deep sequencing of blood TCR repertoires from roughly five healthy adults. To increase sequencing depth and limit assay-specific biases, different laboratories used diverse techniques to prepare libraries and sequence TCR repertoires. Leukapheresis yielded between about 0.9 and 10 billion PBMCs per donor.

For the CD8 naive samples, CD45RO-negative cells were positively selected for CCR7, yielding a CD45RA+CCR7+ population from which TemRA cells were excluded. The donors were healthy, HIV-negative adults who had no recently reported acute infections or vaccinations. All donors were Caucasian adults living in Nashville, Tennessee, USA. After blood collection by leukapheresis, PBMCs were isolated using Ficoll-Histopaque density gradient centrifugation and then cryopreserved in the vapor phase of liquid nitrogen. Analytical flow cytometry was used to check the purity and quantity of each magnetically sorted T cell population. Genomic DNA was isolated from every sorted fraction and measured by UV absorbance on a Nanodrop 2000c. Taken from cysteine to phenylalanine, the CDR3 has 14 residues. Only the CDR3 DNA is retained, 42 bases long and in frame from the first base. V drops 5 bases and J drops 2 bases, leaving 10 bases in between. The CDR1 and CDR2 encoded by the germline V gene (reference sequence) are SEHNR and FQNEAQ.

Paper-wide results and their limitations: Naive subsets generally had larger estimated clonotype richness than memory subsets did. Incomplete sequencing was indicated by rarefaction of sorted-subset datasets, despite the large sequencing depth. The small number of donors limited the genetic and exposure-history diversity represented. Sampling was restricted to blood, and TCR repertoires in tissues likely differ from the TCR repertoires found in blood. Compared with non-shared clonotypes, the clonotypes found in all four sorted-subset donors had higher generation probabilities. Based on pairwise subsampling, the degree of clonotype sharing among donors was expected to be affected by sequencing depth. About 5% of naive CD4, roughly 3.6% of naive CD8, approximately 2% of memory CD4, and over 0.35% of memory CD8 clonotypes were shared across four donors.

Sequenced: naive CD8+ T cells sorted from blood. According to the study, the label for this sample's cell subset or site signals: CD45RA+CCR7+. This clonotype originated in a man aged 18 to 29 in good health. The V gene is TRBV7-9 and the J gene is TRBJ1-3, and the D gene may be TRBD1, 5 bases matching. The nucleotides are TGTGCCAGCAGCCCGACAGAGCCTGGAAACACCATATATTTT. This translates into CASSPTEPGNTIYF.